The 21 T cell receptor beta chains reported below all come from one sample, sequenced in a study of regulatory T cells in long-lasting Graves disease. The authors built TCR beta libraries using iRepertoire HTBI primers and Arm-PCR of CDR3 regions. TCRdb used MiXCR to reprocess the multiplex PCR reads, holding one entry per CDR3 protein. The sample shows some 470,000 distinct CDR3 sequences, around a fifth of them seen only once. This sample's time point: persistent/refractory GD, antithyroid drugs over 5 years with positive TRAb. The TCR library was made from RNA extracted from PBMCs. The source material was peripheral blood mononuclear cells (PBMCs), sampled when the disease was refractory, from a patient treated with antithyroid drugs. All receptors derive from a female donor with Graves disease.

At least ten counts were recorded for this clonotype. The chain is built from TRBV12-3 or TRBV12-4 and TRBJ2-5; D is ambiguous. Trimming cost V 2 bases and J 4 bases, with 11 bases left between them. The CDR3 extends over 14 amino acids. CDR3 coding DNA: TGTGCCAGCAGTTTAAGGGCAGTGGGAGAGACCCAGTACTTC. Its translation is CASSLRAVGETQYF.

This clonotype was picked up many times. The genes are TRBV2 and TRBJ2-3, with 8 bases fitting TRBD2. Germline values: CDR1 SNHLY, CDR2 FYNNEI. V was clipped by 7 bases and J by 3 bases; unmatched bases: 9. The CDR3 is 15 amino acids. CDR3 DNA sequence: TGTGCCAGCATCCTCCGGGGGGGCAGTACAGATACGCAGTATTTT. As protein: CASILRGGSTDTQYF. The full variable domain, with the rest looked up from reference TRBV2 and TRBJ2-3, is EPEVTQTPSHQVTQMGQEVILRCVPISNHLYFYWYRQILGQKVEFLVSFYNNEISEKSEIFDDQFSVERPDGSNFTLKIRSTKLEDSAMYFCASILRGGSTDTQYFGPGTRLTVL.

This clonotype was detected only a few times. This rearrangement joins TRBV24-1 to TRBJ1-1, with D hard to call. Germline CDR1 and CDR2: KGHDR and SFDVKD. Deletions cut 6 bases from V and 9 bases from J, with 4 bases between. The length of the CDR3 is 9 residues. Here the CDR3 DNA reads TGTGCCACCAGTCCTCAAGCTTTCTTT. Its translation is CATSPQAFF.

V is TRBV7-6 and J is TRBJ2-5, with 11 bases aligning to TRBD1. Trimming cost V 0 bases and J 5 bases; bases outside gene matches: 5. Looked up from germline, CDR1 is SGHVS and CDR2 is FNYEAQ. The CDR3 covers 16 residues. The CDR3 DNA follows: TGTGCCAGCAGCTTAGCTGGGACAGGGGGAAGGGAGACCCAGTACTTC. Translating it yields CASSLAGTGGRETQYF.

This clonotype appeared a few times. This chain uses TRBV4-1 with TRBJ2-7, with D perhaps matching TRBD1 or TRBD2 (5 bases each). Looked up from germline, CDR1 is MGHRA and CDR2 is YSYEKL. This CDR3 is 15 amino acids long. Trimming stripped 4 bases from V and 7 bases from J, with 20 bases between. CDR3 amino acids: CASSLQGPSGREQYF. CDR3 coding DNA: TGCGCCAGCAGCCTCCAGGGACCCTCGGGCAGGGAGCAGTACTTC.

J is TRBJ2-7 and V is TRBV19; D remains unclear. The germline gives CDR1 LNHDA, CDR2 SQIVND (reference sequence). This CDR3 has 16 residues. Trimming removed 9 bases from V and 2 bases from J, with 23 bases in between. In DNA form, the CDR3 reads TGTGCCAGCCGTTCAAAGGCCCTCGGGTTCGCCTACGAGCAGTACTTC. This gives the protein CASRSKALGFAYEQYF.

The chain recombines TRBV5-1 with TRBJ2-7; 10 bases map to TRBD2. CDR3 size: 17 residues. CDR1 and CDR2 (germline): SGHRS, YFSETQ. V shed 4 bases, J shed 1 base, and the junction held 11 bases outside the gene matches. The CDR3 bases are TGCGCCAGCAGCCCCCGGGCTAGCGGGAGCGGGTCCTACGAGCAGTACTTC. It translates to CASSPRASGSGSYEQYF. The variable domain in full, completed from reference TRBV5-1 and TRBJ2-7, reads KAGVTQTPRYLIKTRGQQVTLSCSPISGHRSVSWYQQTPGQGLQFLFEYFSETQRNKGNFPGRFSGRQFSNSRSEMNVSTLELGDSALYLCASSPRASGSGSYEQYFGPGTRLTVT.

The V gene is TRBV29-1, the J gene TRBJ2-4, with unresolved D. The germline V and J ends were trimmed by 0 bases and 7 bases, with 7 bases remaining between them. Germline V gives CDR1 SQVTM, CDR2 ANQGSEA. This CDR3 has 12 residues. The CDR3 DNA follows: TGCAGCGTTGAAGATCTTGTTAACATTCAGTACTTC. Translation gives CSVEDLVNIQYF. The variable domain in full, completed from reference TRBV29-1 and TRBJ2-4, reads SAVISQKPSRDICQRGTSLTIQCQVDSQVTMMFWYRQQPGQSLTLIATANQGSEATYESGFVIDKFPISRPNLTFSTLTVSNMSPEDSSIYLCSVEDLVNIQYFGAGTRLSVL.

The chain has TRBV20-1 and TRBJ2-7; perhaps TRBD2 as D (6 bases). Germline V gives CDR1 DFQATT, CDR2 SNEGSKA (reference sequence). The germline V and J ends were trimmed by 1 base and 1 base, with 11 bases remaining between them. The CDR3 has 14 amino acids. The CDR3 loop reads CSARVLGGSYEQYF. In DNA form, the CDR3 reads TGCAGTGCTAGAGTCCTAGGAGGGTCCTACGAGCAGTACTTC.

This clonotype came up many times. The rearrangement uses TRBV7-8 and TRBJ2-5, with 10 nucleotides matching TRBD2. The J segment lost 1 base and the V segment lost 2 bases, leaving 4 bases of the junction unmatched. CDR3 size: 16 residues. Germline V CDR1 and CDR2: SGHVS, FQNEAQ. This CDR3 is CASSLTGLAPQETQYF. CDR3 DNA sequence: TGTGCCAGCAGCTTAACGGGACTAGCGCCCCAAGAGACCCAGTACTTC.

This clonotype has more than one count but fewer than ten. The chain uses TRBV24-1 and TRBJ2-2; TRBD1 agrees at 9 bases. Germline V CDR1 and CDR2: KGHDR, SFDVKD. CDR3 length: 16 amino acids. With 4 bases clipped from V and 5 bases from J, the junction kept 7 bases outside the gene matches. As DNA, the CDR3 is TGTGCCACCAGTGAGGAACAGGGGGCTAAAACCGGGGAGCTGTTTTTT. Protein: CATSEEQGAKTGELFF.

This clonotype was observed at least ten times. This chain connects TRBV28 to TRBJ1-1; D is perhaps TRBD1 (5 bases). Trimming pared 3 bases from V and 1 base from J, leaving 15 bases between. Per germline, CDR1 MDHEN and CDR2 SYDVKM. The CDR3 runs 16 residues. CDR3 sequence: CASSFVGLTANTEAFF. CDR3 in DNA: TGTGCCAGCAGTTTCGTGGGACTGACAGCGAACACTGAAGCTTTCTTT.

V is TRBV10-1 and J is TRBJ1-4; D may be TRBD1 (6 bases). The V end lost 7 bases, the J end lost 8 bases, and 23 bases lay between the germline ends. The CDR3 is 16 amino acids. Germline V gene sequence: CDR1 WNHNN, CDR2 SYGVQD (reference sequence). The CDR3 here is CASTRDTQPVGEKLFF. DNA of the CDR3: TGCGCCAGCACGCGGGACACCCAGCCAGTGGGAGAAAAACTGTTTTTT.

V usage is TRBV19 and J usage is TRBJ1-2; 7 nucleotides align to TRBD1. Germline V gene lookup returns CDR1 LNHDA and CDR2 SQIVND (reference sequence). This CDR3 is built from 15 residues. The trim removed 3 bases at V and 6 bases at J, leaving 10 bases unmatched. CDR3 DNA: TGTGCCAGTAGTATCGTCTCGGGACAGCGCAATGGCTACACCTTC. Amino acid sequence: CASSIVSGQRNGYTF.

The table lists this clonotype with many counts. The rearrangement uses TRBV7-3 and TRBJ2-2, with 12 bases aligning to TRBD2. CDR1 SGHTA and CDR2 FQGTGA come from the germline V gene. The CDR3 runs 15 residues. The ends lost 6 bases at V and 6 bases at J; junction bases unmatched: 5. The CDR3 region is CASRKTSGSAGELFF. CDR3 coding DNA: TGTGCCAGCAGGAAGACTAGCGGGAGTGCCGGGGAGCTGTTTTTT.

This clonotype was recorded a few times. J is TRBJ1-5 and V is TRBV7-8, with D perhaps matching TRBD1 (6 bases). The V gene lost 6 bases and the J gene lost 4 bases, with 19 bases spanning the gap. This CDR3 contains 16 residues. Germline V CDR1 and CDR2: SGHVS, FQNEAQ. The CDR3: CASRGGGAGPNQPQHF. CDR3 sequence (DNA): TGTGCCAGCAGAGGGGGAGGGGCGGGACCGAATCAGCCCCAGCATTTT.

In the case of this clonotype: One end of the junction fails to match germline, which may point to a read error. This sequence joins TRBV12-3 or TRBV12-4 and TRBJ2-7, with 7 bases matching TRBD1. The CDR3 runs 17 residues. The CDR3 here is CAGSLSATGQSQHEQYF. CDR3 in DNA: TGTGCCGGCAGTTTATCAGCAACGGGACAGAGTCAACACGAGCAGTACTTC.

The rearrangement joins TRBV12-3 or TRBV12-4 to TRBJ2-2; 8 positions match TRBD2. V gave up 3 bases and J gave up 2 bases; unmatched junction bases: 5. This CDR3 comprises 16 residues. CDR3 sequence reads: CASSFELADNTGELFF. CDR3 DNA sequence: TGTGCCAGCAGTTTCGAACTAGCGGACAACACCGGGGAGCTGTTTTTT.

V and J are TRBV19 and TRBJ2-1, with D unclear. In germline, CDR1 is LNHDA, CDR2 SQIVND (reference sequence). The CDR3 loop spans 14 amino acids. V was shortened by 0 bases and J by 8 bases, with 11 bases between the two germline ends. The CDR3 is CASSIDLESHEQFF. The CDR3 DNA is TGTGCCAGTAGTATAGATCTGGAATCACATGAGCAGTTCTTC.

V usage is TRBV7-9 and J usage is TRBJ2-7, with TRBD1 matching over 7 bases. CDR3 length equals 12 residues. Per germline, CDR1 SEHNR and CDR2 FQNEAQ (reference sequence). With 4 bases clipped from V and 6 bases from J, the junction kept 3 bases outside the gene matches. The CDR3 region has the DNA TGTGCCAGCAGCTCGACAGGGTCCGAGCAGTACTTC. Protein product: CASSSTGSEQYF.

The V and J genes are TRBV11-3 and TRBJ2-2; 8 bases match TRBD2. Unmatched junction bases numbered 4, after V lost 2 bases and J lost 2 bases. The CDR3 loop spans 16 amino acids. In germline, CDR1 is SGHNT, CDR2 YENEEA. The CDR3 DNA sequence: TGTGCCAGCAGCTTACTAGCGGGCAGTAACACCGGGGAGCTGTTTTTT. The encoded protein is CASSLLAGSNTGELFF.